This T cell receptor beta chain is drawn from a study of T cells in Graves' hyperthyroidism and ophthalmopathy. This clonotype has ten or more counts. The CDR3 length is 14 residues. Trimming cost V 5 bases and J 4 bases; bases outside gene matches: 7. The germline V gene encodes CDR1 MNHEY and CDR2 SVGAGI. The TCR beta CDR3 regions underwent amplification using RNA transcripts as the source. Carried out on the TCR CDR3, a first-round RT-PCR used the HTBI primer set. TCRdb itself ran the multiplex PCR reads through MiXCR, one entry per CDR3 protein. Of hundreds of thousands of distinct CDR3 sequences in the sample, about 15% were seen once.

The sequencing input was blood. The gene calls are TRBV6-5 and TRBJ1-1; 7 bases align to TRBD1. The origin of this receptor is a middle-aged woman with Graves' ophthalmopathy. DNA for the CDR3: TGTGCCAGCAGTAACAGGGGATCGACCACTGAAGCTTTCTTT. Encoded protein: CASSNRGSTTEAFF.